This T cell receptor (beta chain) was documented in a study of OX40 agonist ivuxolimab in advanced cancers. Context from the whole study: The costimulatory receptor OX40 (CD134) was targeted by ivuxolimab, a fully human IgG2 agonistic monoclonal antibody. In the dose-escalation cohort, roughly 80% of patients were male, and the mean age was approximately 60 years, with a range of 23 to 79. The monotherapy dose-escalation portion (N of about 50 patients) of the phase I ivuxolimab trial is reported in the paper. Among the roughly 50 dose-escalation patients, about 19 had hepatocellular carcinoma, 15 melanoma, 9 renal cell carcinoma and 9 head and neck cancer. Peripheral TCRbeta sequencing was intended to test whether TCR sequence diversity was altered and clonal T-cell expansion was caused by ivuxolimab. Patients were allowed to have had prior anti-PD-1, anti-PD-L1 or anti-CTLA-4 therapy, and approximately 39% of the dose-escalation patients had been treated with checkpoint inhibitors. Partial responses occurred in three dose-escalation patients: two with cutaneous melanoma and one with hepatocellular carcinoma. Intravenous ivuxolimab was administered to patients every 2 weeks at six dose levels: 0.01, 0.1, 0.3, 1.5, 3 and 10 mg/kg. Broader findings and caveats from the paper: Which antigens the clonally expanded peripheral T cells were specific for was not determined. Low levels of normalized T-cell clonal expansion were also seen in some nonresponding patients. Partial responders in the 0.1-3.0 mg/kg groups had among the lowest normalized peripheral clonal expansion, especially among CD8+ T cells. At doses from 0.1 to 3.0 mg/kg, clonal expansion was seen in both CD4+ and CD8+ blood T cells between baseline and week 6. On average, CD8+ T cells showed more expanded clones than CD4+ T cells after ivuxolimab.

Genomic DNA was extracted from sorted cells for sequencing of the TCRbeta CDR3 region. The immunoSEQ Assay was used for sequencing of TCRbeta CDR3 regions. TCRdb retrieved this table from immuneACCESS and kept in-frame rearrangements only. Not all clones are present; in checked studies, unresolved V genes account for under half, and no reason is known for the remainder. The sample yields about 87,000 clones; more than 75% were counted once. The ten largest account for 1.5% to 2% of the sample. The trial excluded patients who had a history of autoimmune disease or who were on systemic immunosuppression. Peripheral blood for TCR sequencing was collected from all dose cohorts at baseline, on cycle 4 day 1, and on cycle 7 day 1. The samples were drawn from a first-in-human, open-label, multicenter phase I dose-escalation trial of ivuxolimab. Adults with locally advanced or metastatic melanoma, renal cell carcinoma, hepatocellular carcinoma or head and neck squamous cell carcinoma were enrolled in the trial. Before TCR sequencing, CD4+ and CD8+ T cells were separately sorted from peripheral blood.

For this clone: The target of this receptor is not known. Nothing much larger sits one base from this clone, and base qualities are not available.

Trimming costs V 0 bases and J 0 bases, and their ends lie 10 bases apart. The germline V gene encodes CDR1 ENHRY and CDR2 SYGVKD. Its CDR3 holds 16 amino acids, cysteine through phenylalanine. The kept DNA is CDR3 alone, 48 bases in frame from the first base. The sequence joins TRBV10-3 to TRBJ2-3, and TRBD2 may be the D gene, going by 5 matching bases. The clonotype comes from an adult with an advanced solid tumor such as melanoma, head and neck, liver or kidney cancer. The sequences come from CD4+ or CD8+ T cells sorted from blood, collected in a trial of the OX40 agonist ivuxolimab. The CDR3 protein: CAISESGRASTDTQYF. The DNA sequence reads TGTGCCATCAGTGAGTCGGGGAGAGCTAGCACAGATACGCAGTATTTT.